The clone carrying this TCR beta chain was picked up a small number of times. Its matching antigen is unknown. These data belong to a study of T cell responses to AZD1222 COVID-19 vaccine. Study-level background: Pooled together were second doses at about 4 or about 12 weeks.

Sequenced by immunoSEQ multiplex PCR; TCRdb stores in-frame clones only, minus some. This table has some 150,000 clones, 94% appearing once. Germline trimming cut 8 bases from V and 6 bases from J; bases unmatched to any gene: 8. The V gene's germline CDR1 is MRHNA and CDR2 SNTAGT. The CDR3 has 13 amino acids. Study outcomes and limitations: Females made up more of the donors, who were largely white British, and clonal diversity may have come out too low. Two AZD1222 administrations were followed by greater Spike-specific TCR breadth and depth. Spike was spanned by vaccine-associated CD4 TCRs, which were dominant at 160-218 and 743-854.

The material sequenced was peripheral blood, taken on day 0 of AZD1222 vaccination. The chain combines TRBV6-4 with TRBJ2-3; 7 positions match TRBD2. The sequence was collected from an adult in good health. The DNA of the CDR3 is TGTGCCAGCTCCGCGGGAGTGGAGGATACGCAGTATTTT. Translating gives CASSAGVEDTQYF.